This TCR beta chain derives from a study of cytomegalovirus exposure and HLA in healthy donors. This CDR3 has 13 residues. V was trimmed by 5 bases and J by 3 bases, leaving 11 bases between them. Germline CDR1 is SGHAT and CDR2 is FQDESV (reference sequence). At least ten counts were recorded for this clone. Researchers ran the PCR with 60 Vbeta and 13 Jbeta primers. This table comes from immunoSEQ multiplex PCR, and its TCRdb copy is limited to in-frame clones, with some not included. The sample lists around 110,000 clones; around 10% were seen once. The sequencing sample was made of PBMCs. This receptor was obtained from a man aged 30 to 45 in good health and CMV-seronegative. The rearrangement joins TRBV11-1 to TRBJ2-7; TRBD2 is a possible D gene (6 bases). CDR3 bases: TGTGCCAGCAGCGCGGGACGGAACTACGAGCAGTACTTC. Translating gives CASSAGRNYEQYF.